The sequence of this TCR beta chain was determined in a study of cytomegalovirus exposure and HLA in healthy donors. Study-wide results and caveats: Common viral pathogens (according to a later analysis) appeared linked to several of the most significant clusters.

The PCR ran on 60 Vbeta and 13 Jbeta primers. Sequenced by immunoSEQ multiplex PCR; TCRdb stores in-frame clones only, minus some. The sample carries 70,000 or so clones, roughly two thirds recorded once. V was clipped by 5 bases and J by 4 bases; unmatched bases: 5. There are 15 residues in the CDR3. Germline V lookup: CDR1 MDHEN, CDR2 SYDVKM. To note about this clone: The target antigen is unknown.

The chain has TRBV28 and TRBJ2-1, with TRBD1 identical over 10 bases. This sequence originates from a woman aged 50 to 60 in good health and CMV-seronegative. Source material: PBMCs. The CDR3 bases are TGTGCCAGCAGTCCGGGACAGGGGATTTACAATGAGCAGTTCTTC. Amino acids: CASSPGQGIYNEQFF.